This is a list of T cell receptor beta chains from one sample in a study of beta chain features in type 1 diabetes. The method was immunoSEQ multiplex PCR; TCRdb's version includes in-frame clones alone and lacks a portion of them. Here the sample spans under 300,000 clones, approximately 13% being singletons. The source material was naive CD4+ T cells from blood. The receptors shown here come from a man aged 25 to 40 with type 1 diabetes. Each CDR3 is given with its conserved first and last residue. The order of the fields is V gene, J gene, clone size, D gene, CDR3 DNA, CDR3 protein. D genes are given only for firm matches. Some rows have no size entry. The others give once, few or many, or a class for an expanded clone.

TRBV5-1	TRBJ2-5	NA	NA	TGCGCCAGCAGCGTACCAGGGGGGAGAGAGACCCAGTACTTC	CASSVPGGRETQYF
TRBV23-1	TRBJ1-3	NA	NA	TGCGCCAGCAGAGGAGGATACGGAAACACCATATATTTT	CASRGGYGNTIYF
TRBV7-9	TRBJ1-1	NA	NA	TGTGCCAGCAGCTTAGTTTATAACACTGAAGCTTTCTTT	CASSLVYNTEAFF
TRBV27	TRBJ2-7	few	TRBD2	TGTGCCAGCAGGTACGGGAGGGCCTACGAGCAGTACTTC	CASRYGRAYEQYF
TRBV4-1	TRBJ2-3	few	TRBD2	TGCGCCAGCAGCCAAGAAGAGCGGGGGAGGAATACGCAGTATTTT	CASSQEERGRNTQYF
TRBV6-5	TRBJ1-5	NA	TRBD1	TGTGCCAGCAGTGGCAGGGGGAATCAGCCCCAGCATTTT	CASSGRGNQPQHF
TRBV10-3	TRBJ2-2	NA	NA	TGTGCCATCACTCAAGTGGCTTCCGGGGAGCTGTTTTTT	CAITQVASGELFF
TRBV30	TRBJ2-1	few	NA	TGTGCCTGGAGAGGGGCGCGCGAGCAGTTCTTC	CAWRGAREQFF
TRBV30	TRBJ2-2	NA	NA	TGTGCCTGGAGTGGCGAGGGAAGTGGGAACACCGGGGAGCTGTTTTTT	CAWSGEGSGNTGELFF
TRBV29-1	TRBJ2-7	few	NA	TGCAGCGCCTCGGGTCGGGGAGCCGAGCAGTACTTC	CSASGRGAEQYF
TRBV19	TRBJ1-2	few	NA	TGTGCCAGTAGTCTCACCCACGGTGAATATGGCTACACCTTC	CASSLTHGEYGYTF
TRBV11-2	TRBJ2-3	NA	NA	TGTGCCAGCACAAAAAGGGTCCCAGCGGACACAGATACGCAGTATTTT	CASTKRVPADTDTQYF
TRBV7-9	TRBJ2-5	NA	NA	TGTGCCAGCAGCTTAGGTAGTACGTCCGTGGAGACCCAGTACTTC	CASSLGSTSVETQYF
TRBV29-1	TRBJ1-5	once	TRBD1	TGCAGCGTTCGACAGGGGAATAGCAATCAGCCCCAGCATTTT	CSVRQGNSNQPQHF
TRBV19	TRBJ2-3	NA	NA	TGTGCCAGTAGCGCGGGCCTCACGGGCACAGATACGCAGTATTTT	CASSAGLTGTDTQYF
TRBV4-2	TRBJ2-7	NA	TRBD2	TGTGCCAGCAGCCAAGGGGGGGGGAGCTCCTACGAGCAGTACTTC	CASSQGGGSSYEQYF
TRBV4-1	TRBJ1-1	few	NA	TGCGCCAGCAGCCAAGATCCCGGGGGACGATATGAAGCTTTCTTT	CASSQDPGGRYEAFF
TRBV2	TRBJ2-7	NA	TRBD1	TGTGCCAGCAGTGCGGGACAGATCTACGAGCAGTACTTC	CASSAGQIYEQYF
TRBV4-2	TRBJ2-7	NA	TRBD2	TGTGCCAGCAGCCAAGACCTAGCGGGAGCCCCGTACGAGCAGTACTTC	CASSQDLAGAPYEQYF
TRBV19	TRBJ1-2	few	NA	TGTGCCAGTAGTGTAACAGATTATGGCTACACCTTC	CASSVTDYGYTF
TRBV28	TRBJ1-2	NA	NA	TGTGCCAGCAGTTTAGTAGACGGAGGATATGGCTACACCTTC	CASSLVDGGYGYTF
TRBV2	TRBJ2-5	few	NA	TGTGCCAGCAGTGCGAGACAACAAGAGACCCAGTACTTC	CASSARQQETQYF
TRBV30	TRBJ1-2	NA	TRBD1	TGTGCCTGGATCGGGGGGACAGGGAAACGTTGGGGCGGCTACACCTTC	CAWIGGTGKRWGGYTF
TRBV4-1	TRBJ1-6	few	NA	TGCGCCAGCAGCCAAGACTGGAGCTCCTATAATTCACCCCTCCACTTT	CASSQDWSSYNSPLHF
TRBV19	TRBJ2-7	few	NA	TGTGCCAGTAGTATGTCCGACGTAGCGGCCTACGAGCAGTACTTC	CASSMSDVAAYEQYF
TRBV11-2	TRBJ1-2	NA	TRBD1	TGTGCCAGCAGCCGAAAACCCGGGACAGGGGGAGTCGATGGCTACACCTTC	CASSRKPGTGGVDGYTF
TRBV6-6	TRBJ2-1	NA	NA	TGTGCCAGCAGTCCCGAGTACAATGAGCAGTTCTTC	CASSPEYNEQFF
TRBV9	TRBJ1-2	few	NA	TGTGCCAGCAGCGAGACCGACAGAGACTATGGCTACACCTTC	CASSETDRDYGYTF
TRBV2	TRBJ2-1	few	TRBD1	TGTGCCAGCAGCCCCGGACAGGGTTGGGATGAGCAGTTCTTC	CASSPGQGWDEQFF
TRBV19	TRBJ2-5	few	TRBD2	TGTGCCAGTAGACAAGGGACTACGTACCAAGAGACCCAGTACTTC	CASRQGTTYQETQYF
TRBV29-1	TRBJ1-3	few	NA	TGCAGCGGCCGGGGTCCTGGAAACACCATATATTTT	CSGRGPGNTIYF
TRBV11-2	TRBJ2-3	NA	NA	TGTGCCAGCAGCTCCCGTACAACAGATACGCAGTATTTT	CASSSRTTDTQYF
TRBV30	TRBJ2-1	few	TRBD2	TGTGCCTGGAGTGTACGAGCGGGGGGGTACAATGAGCAGTTCTTC	CAWSVRAGGYNEQFF
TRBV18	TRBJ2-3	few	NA	TGTGCCAGCTCACCTCCTAGCGATCCCACATTGGATACGCAGTATTTT	CASSPPSDPTLDTQYF
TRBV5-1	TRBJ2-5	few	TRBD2	TGCGCCAGCAGCTTGGATCTAGCGGGAGGTAACCAAGAGACCCAGTACTTC	CASSLDLAGGNQETQYF
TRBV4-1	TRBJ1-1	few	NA	TGCGCCAGCAGCCAAGTGGACCGCGGGGTAGGGAACACTGAAGCTTTCTTT	CASSQVDRGVGNTEAFF
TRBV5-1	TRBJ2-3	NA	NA	TGCGCCAGCAGCTTGACAGCAAGAAGAGGCACAGATACGCAGTATTTT	CASSLTARRGTDTQYF
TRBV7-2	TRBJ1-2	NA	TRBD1	TGTGCCAGCAGCTTAGAGGGCAGGGGGCCTGATTCCTACACCTTC	CASSLEGRGPDSYTF
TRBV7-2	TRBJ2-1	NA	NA	TGTGCCAGCAGCTTTAACTACAATGAGCAGTTCTTC	CASSFNYNEQFF
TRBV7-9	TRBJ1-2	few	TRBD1	TGTGCCAGCAGCTCGCCTGGGACAGGGTATGGCTACACCTTC	CASSSPGTGYGYTF
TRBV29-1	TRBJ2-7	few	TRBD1	TGCAGCGTCATGGGACAGGGAATATACGAGCAGTACTTC	CSVMGQGIYEQYF
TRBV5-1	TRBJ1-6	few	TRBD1	TGCGCCAGCAGCTTACAGGGGTCCTCCTATAATTCACCCCTCCACTTT	CASSLQGSSYNSPLHF
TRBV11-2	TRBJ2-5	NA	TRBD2	TGTGCCAGCAGCCGCTGGGGAGGGGCGGGGGGGACTTACCAAGAGACCCAGTACTTC	CASSRWGGAGGTYQETQYF
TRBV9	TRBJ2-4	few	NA	TGTGCCAGCAGCGCCTTGACAGGAAACATTCAGTACTTC	CASSALTGNIQYF
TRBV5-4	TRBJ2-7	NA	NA	TGTGCCAGCAGCAACGGACAGGGAGGGTACGAGCAGTACTTC	CASSNGQGGYEQYF
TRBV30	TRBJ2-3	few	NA	TGTGCCTGGAATGACCAGGTAGATACGCAGTATTTT	CAWNDQVDTQYF
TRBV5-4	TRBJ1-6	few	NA	TGTGCCAGCAGCCGGGGTTGGGCAGAGGGTTCACCCCTCCACTTT	CASSRGWAEGSPLHF
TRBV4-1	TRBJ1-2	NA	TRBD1	TGCGCCAGCAGCCACGAGGACAGGGTAGGAGGCTACACCTTC	CASSHEDRVGGYTF
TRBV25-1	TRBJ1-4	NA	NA	TGTGCCAGCAGTGAAGGAGGTTGGGAAAAACTGTTTTTT	CASSEGGWEKLFF
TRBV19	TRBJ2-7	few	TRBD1	TGTGCCAGCCGAGACAGGGCCCTAGGCGAGCAGTACTTC	CASRDRALGEQYF
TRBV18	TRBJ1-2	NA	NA	TGTGCCAGCTCACCCTCGGACCGGGATGGGTATGGCTACACCTTC	CASSPSDRDGYGYTF